A selection of T cell receptor beta chains follows, all from one sample in a study of metastatic and nonmetastatic thyroid tumors. Through MiXCR, TCRdb re-clonotyped the PCR reads. Of fewer than 50,000 clones listed, around 17% are singletons. Source material: blood. The receptors here all came from a female donor with papillary thyroid cancer or a benign thyroid nodule (not recorded which). Some clones in this sample may be carry-over from other donors' samples. The CDR3 runs from the conserved cysteine through the conserved F or W. A D gene is named only where the DNA matches it firmly. Size is omitted from some rows. Given values are once, few, many or a class for expanded clones.

TRBJ2-1	TRBV6-2/TRBV6-3	TRBD2	few	CASSYSLAGQQFF	TGTGCCAGCAGTTATTCGCTAGCGGGACAGCAGTTCTTC
TRBJ2-1	TRBV14	TRBD2	NA	CASSQAETSGYNEQFF	TGTGCCAGCAGCCAAGCGGAAACTAGCGGGTACAATGAGCAGTTCTTC
TRBJ1-5	TRBV6-2/TRBV6-3	NA	few	CASSYSVQEAGDDQPQHF	TGTGCCAGCAGTTACTCTGTTCAGGAAGCAGGGGACGATCAGCCCCAGCATTTT
TRBJ1-5	TRBV6-1	NA	many	CASSLTPGPSNQPQHF	TGTGCCAGCAGTCTTACACCGGGACCCAGCAATCAGCCCCAGCATTTT
TRBJ2-6	TRBV19	TRBD1	many	CASSPGQGVWSGANVLTF	TGTGCCAGTAGCCCCGGACAGGGGGTTTGGTCTGGGGCCAACGTCCTGACTTTC
TRBJ1-6	TRBV28	TRBD1	many	CASSNPTGVGSSYNSPLHF	TGTGCCAGCAGTAACCCGACAGGGGTCGGGAGCTCCTATAATTCACCCCTCCACTTT
TRBJ2-7	TRBV20-1	NA	NA	CSARLGTSRDEQYF	TGCAGTGCTAGACTTGGGACATCCCGGGACGAGCAGTACTTC
TRBJ2-3	TRBV5-8	NA	many	CASSLDSVQDTQYF	TGTGCCAGCAGCTTGGATAGCGTCCAGGATACGCAGTATTTT
TRBJ2-5	TRBV7-9	TRBD1	many	CASSLSPGDRGRETQYF	TGTGCCAGCAGCTTATCCCCGGGAGACAGGGGGCGGGAGACCCAGTACTTC
TRBJ2-1	TRBV19	TRBD2	many	CASSVRLAGEVYNEQFF	TGTGCCAGTAGTGTCCGACTAGCGGGAGAGGTCTACAATGAGCAGTTCTTC
TRBJ1-5	TRBV20-1	NA	many	CSATGAGREWVQPQHF	TGCAGTGCTACAGGGGCCGGCCGCGAATGGGTTCAGCCCCAGCATTTT
TRBJ2-1	TRBV10-1	TRBD2	NA	CASSVGLAGDRSYNEQFF	TGCGCCAGCAGTGTCGGGCTAGCGGGAGATAGGTCCTACAATGAGCAGTTCTTC
TRBJ2-6	TRBV5-1	TRBD1	NA	CARSLGDSSGAKVLTF	TGCGCCAGAAGCTTGGGGGACAGCTCTGGGGCCAAGGTCCTGACCTTC
TRBJ2-7	TRBV4-1	NA	NA	CASSQSPTAPYEQYF	TGCGCCAGCAGCCAATCTCCCACGGCGCCGTACGAGCAGTACTTC
TRBJ1-2	TRBV20-1	TRBD1	many	CSARASDRAHYGYTF	TGCAGTGCTAGGGCCTCGGACAGGGCCCACTATGGCTACACCTTC
TRBJ2-7	TRBV27	TRBD1	few	CASRSTGGGFYEQYF	TGTGCCAGCAGATCTACAGGGGGTGGCTTCTACGAGCAGTACTTC